This T cell receptor (beta chain) was sequenced for a study of T cell responses to AZD1222 COVID-19 vaccine. The study's findings and limits: Spike-specific TCR depth and breadth grew after two AZD1222 doses.

CDR3 length equals 14 residues. The ends were cut back, 0 bases at V and 3 bases at J, with 9 bases in the middle. Looked up from germline, CDR1 is LNHDA and CDR2 is SQIVND (reference sequence). TCRdb's copy holds only in-frame clones and misses some; the assay was immunoSEQ multiplex PCR. There are more than 100,000 clones in the sample; about nine tenths occur only once, and roughly 4.2% lies in the top ten. As to this clone: What it recognizes is unknown.

Sequencing used peripheral blood, obtained on day 0 of AZD1222 vaccination. This TCR was sampled from an adult in good health. The rearrangement uses TRBV19 and TRBJ2-7; a possible D gene is TRBD1 (6 bases). CDR3: CASSIDQDSYEQYF. DNA of the CDR3: TGTGCCAGTAGTATAGACCAGGACAGCTACGAGCAGTACTTC. The full variable domain, rest sourced from reference TRBV19 and TRBJ2-7, is DGGITQSPKYLFRKEGQNVTLSCEQNLNHDAMYWYRQDPGQGLRLIYYSQIVNDFQKGDIAEGYSVSREKKESFPLTVTSAQKNPTAFYLCASSIDQDSYEQYFGPGTRLTVT.